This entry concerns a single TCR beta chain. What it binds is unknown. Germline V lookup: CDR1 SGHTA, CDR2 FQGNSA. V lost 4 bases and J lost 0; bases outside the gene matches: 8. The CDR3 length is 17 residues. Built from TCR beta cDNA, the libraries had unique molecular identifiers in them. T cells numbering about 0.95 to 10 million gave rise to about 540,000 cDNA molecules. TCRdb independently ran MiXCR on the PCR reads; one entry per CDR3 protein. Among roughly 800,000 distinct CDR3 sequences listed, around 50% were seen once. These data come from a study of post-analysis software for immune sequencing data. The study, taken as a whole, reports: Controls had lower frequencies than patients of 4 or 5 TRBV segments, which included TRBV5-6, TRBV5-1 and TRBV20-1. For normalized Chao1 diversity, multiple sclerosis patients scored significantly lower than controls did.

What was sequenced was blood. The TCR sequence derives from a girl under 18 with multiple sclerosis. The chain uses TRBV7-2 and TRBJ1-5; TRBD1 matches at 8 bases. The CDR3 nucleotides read TGTGCCAGCAGCTCCATCAGACAGGGGTATAGCAATCAGCCCCAGCATTTT. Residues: CASSSIRQGYSNQPQHF.